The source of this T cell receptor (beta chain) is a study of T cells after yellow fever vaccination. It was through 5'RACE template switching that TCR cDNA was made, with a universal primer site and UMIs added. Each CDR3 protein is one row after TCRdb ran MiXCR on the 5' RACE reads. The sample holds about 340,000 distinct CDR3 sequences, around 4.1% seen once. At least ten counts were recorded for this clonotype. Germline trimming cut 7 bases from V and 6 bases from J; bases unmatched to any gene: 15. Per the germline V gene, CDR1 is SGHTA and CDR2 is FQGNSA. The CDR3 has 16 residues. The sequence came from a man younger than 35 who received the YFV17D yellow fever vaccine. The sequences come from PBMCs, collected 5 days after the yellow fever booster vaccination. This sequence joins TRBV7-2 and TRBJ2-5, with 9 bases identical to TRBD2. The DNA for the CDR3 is TGTGCCAGCAACCAAGAGGCCGCTAGCGGGGCGCAGACCCAGTACTTC. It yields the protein CASNQEAASGAQTQYF.